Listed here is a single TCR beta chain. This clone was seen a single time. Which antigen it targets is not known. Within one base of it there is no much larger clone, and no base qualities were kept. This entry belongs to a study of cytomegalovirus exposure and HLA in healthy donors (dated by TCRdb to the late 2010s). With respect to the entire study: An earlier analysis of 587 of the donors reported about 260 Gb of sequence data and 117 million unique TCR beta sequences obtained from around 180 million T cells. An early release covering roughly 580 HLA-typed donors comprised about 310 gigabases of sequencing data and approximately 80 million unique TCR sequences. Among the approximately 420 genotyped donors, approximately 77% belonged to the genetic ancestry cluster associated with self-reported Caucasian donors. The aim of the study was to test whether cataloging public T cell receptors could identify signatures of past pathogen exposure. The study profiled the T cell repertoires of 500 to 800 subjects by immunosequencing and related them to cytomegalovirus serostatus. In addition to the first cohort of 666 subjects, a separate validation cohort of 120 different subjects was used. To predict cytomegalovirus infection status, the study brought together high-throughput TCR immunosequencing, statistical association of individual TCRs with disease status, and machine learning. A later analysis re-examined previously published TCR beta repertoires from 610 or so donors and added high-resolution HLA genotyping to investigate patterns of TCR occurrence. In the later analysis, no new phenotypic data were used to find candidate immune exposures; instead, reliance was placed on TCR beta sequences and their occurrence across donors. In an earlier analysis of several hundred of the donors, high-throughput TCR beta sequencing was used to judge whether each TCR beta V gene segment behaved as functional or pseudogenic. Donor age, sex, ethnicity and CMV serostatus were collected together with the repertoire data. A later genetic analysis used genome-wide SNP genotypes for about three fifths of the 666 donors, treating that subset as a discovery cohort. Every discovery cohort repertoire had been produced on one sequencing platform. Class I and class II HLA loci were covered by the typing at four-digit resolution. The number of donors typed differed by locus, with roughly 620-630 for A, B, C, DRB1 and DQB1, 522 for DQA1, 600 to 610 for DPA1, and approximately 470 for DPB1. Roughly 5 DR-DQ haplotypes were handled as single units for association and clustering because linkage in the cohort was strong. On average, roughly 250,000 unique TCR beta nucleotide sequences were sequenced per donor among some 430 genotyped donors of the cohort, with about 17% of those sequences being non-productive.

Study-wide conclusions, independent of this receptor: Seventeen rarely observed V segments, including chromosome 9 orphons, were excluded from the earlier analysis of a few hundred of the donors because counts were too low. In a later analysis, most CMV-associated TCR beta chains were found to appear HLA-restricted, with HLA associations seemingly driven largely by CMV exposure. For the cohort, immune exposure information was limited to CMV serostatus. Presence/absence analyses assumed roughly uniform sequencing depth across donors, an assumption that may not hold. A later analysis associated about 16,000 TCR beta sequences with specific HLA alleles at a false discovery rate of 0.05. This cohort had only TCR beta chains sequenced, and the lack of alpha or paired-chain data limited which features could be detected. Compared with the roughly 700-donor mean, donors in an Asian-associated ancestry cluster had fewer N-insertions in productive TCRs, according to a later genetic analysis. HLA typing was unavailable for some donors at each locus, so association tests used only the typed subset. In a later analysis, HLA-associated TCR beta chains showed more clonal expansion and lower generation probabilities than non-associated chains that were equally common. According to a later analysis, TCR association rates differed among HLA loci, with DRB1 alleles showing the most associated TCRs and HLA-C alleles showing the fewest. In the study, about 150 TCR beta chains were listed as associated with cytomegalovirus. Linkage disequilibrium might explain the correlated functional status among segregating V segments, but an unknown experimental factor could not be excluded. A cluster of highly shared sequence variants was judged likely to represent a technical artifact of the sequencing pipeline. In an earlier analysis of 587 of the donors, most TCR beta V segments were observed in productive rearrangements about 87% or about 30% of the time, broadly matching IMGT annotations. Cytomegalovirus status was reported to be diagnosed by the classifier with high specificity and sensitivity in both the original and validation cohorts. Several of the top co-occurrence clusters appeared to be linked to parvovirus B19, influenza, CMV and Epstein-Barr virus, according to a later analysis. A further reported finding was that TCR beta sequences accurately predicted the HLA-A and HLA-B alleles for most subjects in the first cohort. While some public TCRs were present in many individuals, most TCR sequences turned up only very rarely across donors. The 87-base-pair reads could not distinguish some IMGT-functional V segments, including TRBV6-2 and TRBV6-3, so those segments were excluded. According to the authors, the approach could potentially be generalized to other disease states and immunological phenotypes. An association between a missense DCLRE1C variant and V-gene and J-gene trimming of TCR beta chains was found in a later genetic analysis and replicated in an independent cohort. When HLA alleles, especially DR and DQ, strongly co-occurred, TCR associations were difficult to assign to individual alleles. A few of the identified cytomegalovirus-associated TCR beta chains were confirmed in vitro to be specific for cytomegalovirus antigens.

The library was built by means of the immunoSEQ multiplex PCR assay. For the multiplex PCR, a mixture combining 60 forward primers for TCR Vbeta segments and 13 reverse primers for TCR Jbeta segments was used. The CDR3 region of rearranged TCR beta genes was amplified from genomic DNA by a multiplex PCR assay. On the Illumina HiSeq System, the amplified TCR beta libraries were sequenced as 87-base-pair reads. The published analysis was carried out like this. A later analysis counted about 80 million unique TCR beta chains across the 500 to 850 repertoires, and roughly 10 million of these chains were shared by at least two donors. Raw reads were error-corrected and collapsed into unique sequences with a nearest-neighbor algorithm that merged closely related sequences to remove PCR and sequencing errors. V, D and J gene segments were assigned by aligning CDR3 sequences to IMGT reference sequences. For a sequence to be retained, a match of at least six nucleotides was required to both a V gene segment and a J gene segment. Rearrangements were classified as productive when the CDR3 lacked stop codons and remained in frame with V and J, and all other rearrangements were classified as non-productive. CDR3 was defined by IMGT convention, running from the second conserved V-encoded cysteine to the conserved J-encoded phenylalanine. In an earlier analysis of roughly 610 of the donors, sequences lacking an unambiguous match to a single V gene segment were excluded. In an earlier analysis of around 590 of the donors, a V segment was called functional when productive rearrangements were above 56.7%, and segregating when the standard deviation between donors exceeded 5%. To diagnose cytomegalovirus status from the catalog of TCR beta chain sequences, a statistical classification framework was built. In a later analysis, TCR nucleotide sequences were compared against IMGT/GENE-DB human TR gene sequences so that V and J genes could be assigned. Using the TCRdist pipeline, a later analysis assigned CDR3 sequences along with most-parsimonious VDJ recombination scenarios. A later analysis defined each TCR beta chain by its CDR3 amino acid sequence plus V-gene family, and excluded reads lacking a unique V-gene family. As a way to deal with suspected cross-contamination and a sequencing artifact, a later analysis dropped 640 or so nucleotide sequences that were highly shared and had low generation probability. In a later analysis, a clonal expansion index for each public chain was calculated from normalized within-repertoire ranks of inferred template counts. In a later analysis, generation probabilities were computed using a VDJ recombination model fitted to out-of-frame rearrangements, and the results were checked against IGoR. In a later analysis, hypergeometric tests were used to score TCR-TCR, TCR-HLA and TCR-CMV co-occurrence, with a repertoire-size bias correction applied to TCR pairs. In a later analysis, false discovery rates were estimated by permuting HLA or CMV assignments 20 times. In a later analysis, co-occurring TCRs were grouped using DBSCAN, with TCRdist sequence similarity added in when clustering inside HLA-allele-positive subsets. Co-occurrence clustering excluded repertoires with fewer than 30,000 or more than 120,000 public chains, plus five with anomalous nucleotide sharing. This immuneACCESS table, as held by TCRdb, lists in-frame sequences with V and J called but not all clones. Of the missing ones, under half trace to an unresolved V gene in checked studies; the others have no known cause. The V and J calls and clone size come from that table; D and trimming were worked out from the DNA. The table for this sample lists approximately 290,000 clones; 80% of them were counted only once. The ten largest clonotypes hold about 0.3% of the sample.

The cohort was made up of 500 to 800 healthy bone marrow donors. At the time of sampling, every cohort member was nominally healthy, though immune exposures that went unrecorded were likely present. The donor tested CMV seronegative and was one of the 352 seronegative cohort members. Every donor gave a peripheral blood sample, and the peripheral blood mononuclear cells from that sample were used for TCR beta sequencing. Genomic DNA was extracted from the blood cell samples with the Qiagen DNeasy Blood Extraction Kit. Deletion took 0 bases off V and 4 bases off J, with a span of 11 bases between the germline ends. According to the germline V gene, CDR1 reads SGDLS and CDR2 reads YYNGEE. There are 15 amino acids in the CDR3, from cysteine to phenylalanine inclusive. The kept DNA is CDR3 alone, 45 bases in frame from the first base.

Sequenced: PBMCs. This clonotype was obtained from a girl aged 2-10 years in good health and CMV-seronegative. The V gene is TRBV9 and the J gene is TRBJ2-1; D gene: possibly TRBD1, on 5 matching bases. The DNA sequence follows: TGTGCCAGCAGCGTAGGAGTGACAGATTACAATGAGCAGTTCTTC. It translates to CASSVGVTDYNEQFF.